This T cell receptor beta chain derives from a study of blood T cell repertoires in COVID-19. The overall study: Sample material is recorded as cDNA or gDNA derived from T cells, B-cell-depleted T cells, or PBMCs.

The CDR3 totals 16 residues. Trimming pared 0 bases from V and 1 base from J, leaving 11 bases between. Germline assignment: CDR1 SGHKS and CDR2 YYEKEE (reference sequence). Per the study methods: Amplification from reference gene primers served as the basis for estimated nucleated cell counts. The method was immunoSEQ multiplex PCR; TCRdb's version includes in-frame clones alone and lacks a portion of them. V, J and clone size are taken as reported in that table, and D and trimming were inferred from the DNA itself. The sample consists of about 31,000 clones, 75% to 90% of them appearing once. Sequencing input: peripheral blood. This TCR was recovered from a man aged 80 or over with acute or convalescent COVID-19. The chain employs TRBV5-5 and TRBJ2-1, with D possibly TRBD2 on 5 matching bases. DNA for the CDR3: TGTGCCAGCAGCTTGGGTCCGGGAAGGTCCTACAATGAGCAGTTCTTC. It yields the protein CASSLGPGRSYNEQFF. Together with reference TRBV5-5 and TRBJ2-1, the CDR3 gives the full variable domain: DAGVTQSPTHLIKTRGQQVTLRCSPISGHKSVSWYQQVLGQGPQFIFQYYEKEERGRGNFPDRFSARQFPNYSSELNVNALLLGDSALYLCASSLGPGRSYNEQFFGPGTRLTVL.